The 16 T cell receptor beta chains below all came from one sample that was sequenced in a study of T-cell reconstitution after alpha-beta-depleted transplantation in children. Unique molecular identifiers featured in how the TCRbeta library was prepared. One entry per CDR3 protein, called by TCRdb with MiXCR from the PCR reads. Of around 400,000 distinct CDR3 sequences in the sample, over 20% were seen once. Here the sequenced sample was PBMCs from the stem cell graft donor, taken from the stem cell graft. Every receptor here comes from a human donor who donated a stem cell graft to a child with acute myeloid leukemia.

The chain employs TRBV7-2 and TRBJ2-1, with 9 nucleotides matching TRBD2. The CDR3 is made up of 18 amino acids. The germline V gene has CDR1 SGHTA and CDR2 FQGNSA. J gave up 3 bases and V 4 bases, and 13 bases lay outside the gene matches. The CDR3 DNA is TGTGCCAGCAGCTGGACTCCTCATAGCGGGAGTTACTACAATGAGCAGTTCTTC. It encodes CASSWTPHSGSYYNEQFF.

This clonotype was seen a few times. The chain is built from TRBV5-1 and TRBJ1-1, with 8 nucleotides matching TRBD1. J was trimmed by 5 bases and V by 0 bases; bases with no gene match: 3. This CDR3 spans 14 amino acids. Germline CDR1 is SGHRS and CDR2 is YFSETQ. The CDR3 nucleotides are TGCGCCAGCAGCTTGGCAGGGGGCGGAACTGAAGCTTTCTTT. It yields the protein CASSLAGGGTEAFF.

This chain links TRBV12-3 or TRBV12-4 with TRBJ1-6; the D gene is possibly TRBD1 (5 bases). This CDR3 has 10 amino acids. Trimming removed 4 bases at V and 17 bases at J, with 9 bases between. The CDR3 region is CASSWGGFHF. CDR3 sequence (DNA): TGTGCCAGCAGTTGGGGGGGTTTCCACTTT.

The rearrangement joins TRBV29-1 to TRBJ2-3, with D maybe TRBD2 (5 bases). The CDR3 totals 13 residues. Looked up from germline, CDR1 is SQVTM and CDR2 is ANQGSEA. With 7 bases removed from V and 5 bases from J, the gap between germline ends came to 16 bases. Here the CDR3 reads CSAEWELGDTQYF. The CDR3 DNA follows: TGCAGCGCCGAGTGGGAGCTGGGAGATACGCAGTATTTT.

In its sample, this clonotype was seen a few times. The V call is TRBV28, the J call TRBJ2-1; D might be TRBD2 (5 bases). V lost 10 bases to trimming and J lost 1 base, with 14 bases between them. The length of the CDR3 is 14 residues. CDR1 is MDHEN, CDR2 SYDVKM, per germline. The CDR3 DNA reads TGTGCCACCCGGGGTGGTGTTTCCTACAATGAGCAGTTCTTC. This translates into CATRGGVSYNEQFF.

The chain is built from TRBV18 and TRBJ1-1, with D unclear. V lost 3 bases and J 6 bases, leaving 11 bases between the germline ends. CDR3 length: 13 residues. Germline V gives CDR1 KGHSH, CDR2 LQKENI. CDR3 DNA: TGTGCCAGCTCACCGGGGAGGGCGGCTGAAGCTTTCTTT. This codes for CASSPGRAAEAFF.

This clonotype was found a few times. The chain joins TRBV4-2 to TRBJ1-4; 7 bases map to TRBD1. The CDR3 loop spans 16 amino acids. V lost 4 bases, J lost 7 bases, and 12 bases stayed unmatched. Looked up from germline, CDR1 is LGHNA and CDR2 is YNFKEQ. The CDR3 coding sequence is TGTGCCAGCAGCCCAGAACTAACGGGACAGTTTGAAAAACTGTTTTTT. This gives the protein CASSPELTGQFEKLFF.

This clonotype was observed a single time. The chain recombines TRBV6-1 with TRBJ1-2; 7 bases are shared with TRBD1. This CDR3 is built from 16 residues. The germline gives CDR1 MNHNS, CDR2 SASEGT. The trim removed 6 bases at V and 6 bases at J, leaving 16 bases unmatched. The CDR3: CASRQVRDSKGNGYTF. CDR3 DNA sequence: TGTGCCAGCAGACAAGTCCGGGACAGCAAAGGAAATGGCTACACCTTC.

The table lists this clonotype with a few counts. The chain employs TRBV4-2 and TRBJ2-5; D not resolved. Trimming removed 1 base from V and 2 bases from J, with 8 bases in between. Per germline, CDR1 LGHNA and CDR2 YNFKEQ. The CDR3 totals 14 residues. CDR3 nucleotide sequence: TGTGCCAGCAGCCAAGCAGGAGTTCAAGAGACCCAGTACTTC. This gives the protein CASSQAGVQETQYF.

This clonotype was picked up a small number of times. The chain uses TRBV5-6 and TRBJ2-1, with TRBD2 identical over 8 bases. The length of the CDR3 is 15 residues. Per germline, CDR1 SGHDT and CDR2 YYEEEE. With V trimmed by 0 bases and J by 13 bases, 12 bases remained unmatched. The CDR3 is CASSLVSSGNEKQFF. The CDR3 DNA reads TGTGCCAGCAGCTTGGTTAGTAGCGGGAACGAGAAACAGTTCTTC.

This clonotype was counted between two and nine times. The chain recombines TRBV27 with TRBJ2-7; D might be TRBD2 (7 bases). The CDR3 covers 14 residues. V lost 5 bases to trimming and J lost 4 bases, with 15 bases between them. The germline V gene has CDR1 MNHEY and CDR2 SMNVEV (reference sequence). As DNA, the CDR3 is TGTGCCAGCAGTGGCACGGGGAGGGGGTACGAGCAGTACTTC. Its protein product is CASSGTGRGYEQYF.

The chain joins TRBV15 to TRBJ1-5; D is ambiguous. CDR1 LNHNV and CDR2 YYDKDF come from the germline V gene (reference sequence). The CDR3 contains 13 residues. The ends were cut back, 4 bases at V and 7 bases at J, with 11 bases in the middle. The CDR3 loop is CATSTSEGQPQHF. The CDR3 DNA is TGTGCCACCAGCACAAGCGAAGGGCAGCCCCAGCATTTT.

Many counts were recorded for this clonotype. V gene TRBV29-1 combines with J gene TRBJ2-1; no definite D call. CDR3 length: 11 residues. The germline V gene has CDR1 SQVTM and CDR2 ANQGSEA. Trimming cost V 7 bases and J 5 bases, with 9 bases left between them. Here the CDR3 DNA reads TGCAGCGGATACTACGACAATGAGCAGTTCTTC. Residues: CSGYYDNEQFF.

This CDR3 reads CASSLVSDNTEAFF. The CDR3 DNA sequence: TGTGCCAGCAGCTTAGTCTCAGATAACACTGAAGCTTTCTTT. The V call is TRBV7-9, the J call TRBJ1-1; D not resolved. The germline CDR1 and CDR2 sequences are SEHNR and FQNEAQ (reference sequence). Trimming shortened V by 1 base and J by 2 bases, and 8 bases separated the two germline ends. The CDR3 is made up of 14 amino acids.

This chain links TRBV2 with TRBJ2-5; possibly TRBD1 or TRBD2 for D (5 bases each). V gave up 5 bases and J gave up 5 bases, with 30 bases separating them. The germline gives CDR1 SNHLY, CDR2 FYNNEI. This CDR3 is 19 amino acids long. CDR3 region: CASSHKTDSRDPMWETQYF. The CDR3 DNA is TGTGCCAGCAGTCATAAGACAGACTCCCGGGACCCTATGTGGGAGACCCAGTACTTC.

The chain has TRBV24-1 and TRBJ2-1; 11 positions match TRBD2. The ends lost 3 bases at V and 8 bases at J; junction bases unmatched: 8. The CDR3 has 16 amino acids. Germline lookup yields CDR1 KGHDR and CDR2 SFDVKD. CDR3 nucleotides: TGTGCCACCAGTGATCCGACTAGCGGGGCAGGCTATGAGCAGTTCTTC. It yields the protein CATSDPTSGAGYEQFF.